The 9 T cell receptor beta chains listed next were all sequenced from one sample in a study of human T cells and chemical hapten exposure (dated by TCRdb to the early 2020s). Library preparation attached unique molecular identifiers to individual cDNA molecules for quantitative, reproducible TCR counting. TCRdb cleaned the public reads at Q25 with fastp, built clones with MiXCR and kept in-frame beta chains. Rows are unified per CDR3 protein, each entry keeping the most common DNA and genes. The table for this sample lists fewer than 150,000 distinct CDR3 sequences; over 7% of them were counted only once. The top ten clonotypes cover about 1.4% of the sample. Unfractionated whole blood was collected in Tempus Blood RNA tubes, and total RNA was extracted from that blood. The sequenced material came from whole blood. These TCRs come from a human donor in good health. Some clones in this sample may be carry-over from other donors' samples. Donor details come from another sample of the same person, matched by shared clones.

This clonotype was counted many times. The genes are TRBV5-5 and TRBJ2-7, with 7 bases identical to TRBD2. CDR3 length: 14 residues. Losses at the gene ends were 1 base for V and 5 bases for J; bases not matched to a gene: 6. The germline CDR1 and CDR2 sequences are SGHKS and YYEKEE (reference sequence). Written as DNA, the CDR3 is TGTGCCAGCAGCTTGTGGGAGGGCCTCGACGAGCAGTACTTC. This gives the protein CASSLWEGLDEQYF.

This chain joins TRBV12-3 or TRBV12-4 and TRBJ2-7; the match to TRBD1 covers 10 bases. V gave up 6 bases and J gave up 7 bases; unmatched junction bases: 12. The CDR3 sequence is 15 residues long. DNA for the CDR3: TGTGCCAGCAGCCCGGGACAGGGGATCCTGGGGGAGCAGTACTTC. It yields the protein CASSPGQGILGEQYF.

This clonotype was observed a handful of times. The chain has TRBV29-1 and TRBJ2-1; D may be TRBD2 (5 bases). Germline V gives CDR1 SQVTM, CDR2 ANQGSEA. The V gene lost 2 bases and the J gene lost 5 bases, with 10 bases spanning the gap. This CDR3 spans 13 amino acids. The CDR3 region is CSVESGINNEQFF. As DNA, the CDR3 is TGCAGCGTTGAATCCGGGATCAACAATGAGCAGTTCTTC.

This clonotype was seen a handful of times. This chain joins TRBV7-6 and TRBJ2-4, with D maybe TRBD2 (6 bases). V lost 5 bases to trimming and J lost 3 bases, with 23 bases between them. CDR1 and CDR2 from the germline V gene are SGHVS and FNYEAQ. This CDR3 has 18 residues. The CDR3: CASSLKSKGLVDKNIQYF. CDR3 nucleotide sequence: TGTGCCAGCAGCCTAAAATCCAAGGGACTGGTGGACAAAAACATTCAGTACTTC.

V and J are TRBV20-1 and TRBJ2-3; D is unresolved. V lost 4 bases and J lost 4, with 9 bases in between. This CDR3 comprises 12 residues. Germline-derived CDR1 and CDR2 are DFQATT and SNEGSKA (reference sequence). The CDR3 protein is CSAKLAADTQYF. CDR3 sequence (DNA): TGCAGTGCTAAGTTAGCAGCAGATACGCAGTATTTT.

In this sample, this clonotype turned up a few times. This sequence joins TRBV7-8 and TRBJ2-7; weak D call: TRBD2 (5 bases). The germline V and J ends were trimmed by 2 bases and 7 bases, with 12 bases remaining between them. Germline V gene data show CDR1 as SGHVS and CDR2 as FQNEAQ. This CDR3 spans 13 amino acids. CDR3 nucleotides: TGTGCCAGCAGCTTATCTCCGGGGAAGGAGCAGTACTTC. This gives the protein CASSLSPGKEQYF.

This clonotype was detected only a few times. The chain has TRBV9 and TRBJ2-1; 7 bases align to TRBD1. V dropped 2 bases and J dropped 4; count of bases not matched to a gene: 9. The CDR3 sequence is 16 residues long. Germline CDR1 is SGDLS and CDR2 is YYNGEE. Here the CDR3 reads CASSVGGQRRYNEQFF. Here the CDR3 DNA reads TGTGCCAGCAGCGTTGGGGGACAGAGGAGATACAATGAGCAGTTCTTC.

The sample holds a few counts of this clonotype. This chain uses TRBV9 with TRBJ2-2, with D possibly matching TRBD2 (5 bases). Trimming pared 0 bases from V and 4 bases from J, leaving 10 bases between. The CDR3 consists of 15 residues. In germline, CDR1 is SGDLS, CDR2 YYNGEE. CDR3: CASSVAGVSTGELFF. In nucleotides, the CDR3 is TGTGCCAGCAGCGTAGCCGGGGTGAGCACCGGGGAGCTGTTTTTT. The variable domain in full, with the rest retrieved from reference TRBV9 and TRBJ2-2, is DSGVTQTPKHLITATGQRVTLRCSPRSGDLSVYWYQQSLDQGLQFLIQYYNGEERAKGNILERFSAQQFPDLHSELNLSSLELGDSALYFCASSVAGVSTGELFFGEGSRLTVL.

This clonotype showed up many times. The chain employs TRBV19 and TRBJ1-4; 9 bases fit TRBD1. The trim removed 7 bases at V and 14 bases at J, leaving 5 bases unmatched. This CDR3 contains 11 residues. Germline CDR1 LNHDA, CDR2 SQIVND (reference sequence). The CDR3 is CASTTDRGLFF. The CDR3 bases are TGTGCCAGTACTACGGACAGGGGCCTGTTTTTT.